Each of the 11 T cell receptor beta chains below was sequenced from the same sample in a study of cytomegalovirus exposure and HLA in healthy donors. PCR employed 60 Vbeta and 13 Jbeta primers. Using immunoSEQ multiplex PCR, the repertoire was profiled, and TCRdb retains in-frame clones only, with some absent. The sample includes about 130,000 clones, about 74% of them seen just once. The sample comprised PBMCs. The receptors stem from a woman aged 50 to 60 in good health and CMV-seropositive.

This clone has more than one count but fewer than ten. V and J are TRBV29-1 and TRBJ1-4; weak D call: TRBD1 (6 bases). The germline V and J ends were trimmed by 7 bases and 3 bases, with 15 bases remaining between them. The CDR3 has 14 residues. Germline V gives CDR1 SQVTM, CDR2 ANQGSEA. CDR3 loop: CSARVGASNEKLFF. Written as DNA, the CDR3 is TGCAGCGCCCGAGTGGGGGCTTCTAATGAAAAACTGTTTTTT. Full variable domain (outside the CDR3, taken from reference TRBV29-1 and TRBJ1-4): SAVISQKPSRDICQRGTSLTIQCQVDSQVTMMFWYRQQPGQSLTLIATANQGSEATYESGFVIDKFPISRPNLTFSTLTVSNMSPEDSSIYLCSARVGASNEKLFFGSGTQLSVL.

The V and J genes are TRBV5-1 and TRBJ1-2; a weak D match, TRBD1 (6 bases). The CDR3 is 15 amino acids. The germline V gene has CDR1 SGHRS and CDR2 YFSETQ. V was trimmed by 5 bases and J by 3 bases, leaving 17 bases between them. CDR3 bases: TGCGCCAGCAGTCGTAGGGGGAATTCTCACTATGGCTACACCTTC. It codes for CASSRRGNSHYGYTF.

The chain links TRBV27 to TRBJ2-7; the D gene is possibly TRBD1 (6 bases). CDR3 length equals 16 residues. The germline CDR1 and CDR2 sequences are MNHEY and SMNVEV (reference sequence). The ends were cut back, 6 bases at V and 4 bases at J, with 22 bases in the middle. For the CDR3, the DNA is TGTGCCAGCAGCACTCACCCCGGGACACTTCCTTACGAGCAGTACTTC. It translates to CASSTHPGTLPYEQYF.

This clone was seen a single time. The rearrangement joins TRBV19 to TRBJ2-1; TRBD1 matches at 9 bases. CDR3 size: 14 residues. The J segment lost 6 bases and the V segment lost 6 bases, leaving 6 bases of the junction unmatched. CDR1 is LNHDA and CDR2 is SQIVND in the germline V gene (reference sequence). DNA for the CDR3: TGTGCCAGTAGGTGGGACAGGGTGGGCAATGAGCAGTTCTTC. Protein product: CASRWDRVGNEQFF. Full variable domain (remainder filled in from reference TRBV19 and TRBJ2-1): DGGITQSPKYLFRKEGQNVTLSCEQNLNHDAMYWYRQDPGQGLRLIYYSQIVNDFQKGDIAEGYSVSREKKESFPLTVTSAQKNPTAFYLCASRWDRVGNEQFFGPGTRLTVL.

The rearrangement joins TRBV5-1 to TRBJ2-3, with 11 bases identical to TRBD2. This CDR3 spans 16 amino acids. CDR1 is SGHRS, CDR2 YFSETQ, per germline. V lost 4 bases and J lost 5; bases outside the gene matches: 9. In nucleotides, the CDR3 is TGCGCCAGCAGCCCAAATAGCGGGGGGGCCTTAGATACGCAGTATTTT. This sequence encodes CASSPNSGGALDTQYF.

The V and J genes are TRBV5-1 and TRBJ2-5; D gene ambiguous. There are 15 residues in the CDR3. Trimming took off 0 bases at V and 5 bases at J, with 14 bases between the two ends. The germline CDR1 and CDR2 sequences are SGHRS and YFSETQ. The CDR3 nucleotides read TGCGCCAGCAGCTTGGATTCGCCAGCGTTTGAGACCCAGTACTTC. This translates into CASSLDSPAFETQYF.

V is TRBV28 and J is TRBJ2-7; D unclear. The germline gives CDR1 MDHEN, CDR2 SYDVKM. The CDR3 length is 12 residues. The V gene lost 8 bases and the J gene lost 0 bases, with 8 bases spanning the gap. CDR3 sequence: CASQELSYEQYF. In nucleotides, the CDR3 is TGTGCCAGCCAAGAACTCTCCTACGAGCAGTACTTC. Full variable domain (missing parts from reference TRBV28 and TRBJ2-7): DVKVTQSSRYLVKRTGEKVFLECVQDMDHENMFWYRQDPGLGLRLIYFSYDVKMKEKGDIPEGYSVSREKKERFSLILESASTNQTSMYLCASQELSYEQYFGPGTRLTVT.

This chain connects TRBV7-2 to TRBJ2-3, with 7 positions matching TRBD2. After removal of 4 bases from V and 0 bases from J, the junction contained 1 base not matched to a gene. The CDR3 covers 14 residues. In germline, CDR1 is SGHTA, CDR2 FQGNSA. This CDR3 is CASSWGGSTDTQYF. As DNA, the CDR3 is TGTGCCAGCAGCTGGGGGGGGAGCACAGATACGCAGTATTTT.

As DNA, the CDR3 is TGTGCCAGCAGCTCTCAGGGAGGAAACACCATATATTTT. Amino acids: CASSSQGGNTIYF. This sequence joins TRBV7-2 and TRBJ1-3; TRBD1 is a possible D gene (5 bases). V shed 4 bases and J shed 4 bases, with 8 bases lying between them. Germline V gene lookup returns CDR1 SGHTA and CDR2 FQGNSA. The CDR3 totals 13 residues.

This clone was seen a few times. The J gene is TRBJ1-3, the V gene TRBV2; possibly TRBD1 for D (5 bases). The germline CDR1 and CDR2 sequences are SNHLY and FYNNEI. Trimming pared 8 bases from V and 4 bases from J, leaving 24 bases between. This CDR3 contains 17 residues. The chain's CDR3 is CASGGGAGALRGNTIYF. In DNA, the CDR3 is TGTGCCAGCGGGGGGGGAGCTGGTGCCTTGCGGGGAAACACCATATATTTT. The full variable domain, its missing parts supplied by reference TRBV2 and TRBJ1-3, is EPEVTQTPSHQVTQMGQEVILRCVPISNHLYFYWYRQILGQKVEFLVSFYNNEISEKSEIFDDQFSVERPDGSNFTLKIRSTKLEDSAMYFCASGGGAGALRGNTIYFGEGSWLTVV.

The chain combines TRBV5-1 with TRBJ1-4; 7 nucleotides agree with TRBD1. Germline loops: CDR1 SGHRS, CDR2 YFSETQ. Trimming removed 2 bases from V and 0 bases from J; junction bases left unmatched: 7. This CDR3 is 17 amino acids long. CDR3 sequence (DNA): TGCGCCAGCAGCTTCACAGGGGTTCTTGCAACTAATGAAAAACTGTTTTTT. Translating gives CASSFTGVLATNEKLFF.